Below, 5 T cell receptor beta chains from the same sample are listed, as sequenced in a study of radiation and T cells in renal cell carcinoma. Sequencing was performed with immunoSEQ multiplex PCR; in TCRdb, only in-frame clones are kept and a portion is missing. Of under 20,000 clones listed, approximately 62% are singletons. This sample's treatment: 15 Gy SBRT to primary tumor, nephrectomy 4 weeks later. The input for sequencing was tumor tissue, taken from a patient whose treatment included radiotherapy and nephrectomy. The receptors stem from a woman in her 70s with renal cell carcinoma.

This clone was seen only a few times. The chain employs TRBV6-5 and TRBJ1-5; D perhaps matches TRBD1 (5 bases). The ends were cut back, 5 bases at V and 7 bases at J, with 12 bases in the middle. The CDR3 is 13 amino acids. The germline V gene encodes CDR1 MNHEY and CDR2 SVGAGI. CDR3 loop: CASSVNRDQPQHF. In DNA, the CDR3 is TGTGCCAGCAGTGTCAATCGGGACCAGCCCCAGCATTTT.

This clone was detected once. This chain joins TRBV5-1 and TRBJ2-2; D unclear. CDR1 SGHRS and CDR2 YFSETQ come from the germline V gene. The CDR3 runs to 16 residues. V was pared by 5 bases and J by 0 bases, with 14 bases between. CDR3 amino acids: CASRVRFTANTGELFF. CDR3 nucleotides: TGCGCCAGCAGAGTGAGGTTCACCGCGAACACCGGGGAGCTGTTTTTT.

The chain is built from TRBV15 and TRBJ2-3, with 7 bases matching TRBD1. Germline assignment: CDR1 LNHNV and CDR2 YYDKDF (reference sequence). The CDR3 contains 15 residues. V lost 1 base, J lost 4 bases, and 5 bases stayed unmatched. The CDR3 loop reads CATSRVKGASDTQYF. In nucleotides, the CDR3 is TGTGCCACCAGCAGAGTCAAGGGGGCGTCAGATACGCAGTATTTT.

This chain uses TRBV5-4 with TRBJ1-2, with a possible D match to TRBD1 (5 bases). The germline V and J ends were trimmed by 0 bases and 4 bases, with 10 bases remaining between them. The CDR3 spans 14 residues. Germline V lookup: CDR1 SGHNT, CDR2 YYREEE (reference sequence). The CDR3 protein is CASSLGGVSYGYTF. Here the CDR3 DNA reads TGTGCCAGCAGCTTGGGGGGCGTCTCCTATGGCTACACCTTC.

The chain is built from TRBV27 and TRBJ1-4; D unresolved. The germline V gene encodes CDR1 MNHEY and CDR2 SMNVEV (reference sequence). The CDR3 has 14 amino acids. Trimming cost V 5 bases and J 3 bases, with 10 bases left between them. Here the CDR3 reads CASSTGMANEKLFF. CDR3 sequence (DNA): TGTGCCAGCAGTACGGGCATGGCTAATGAAAAACTGTTTTTT.